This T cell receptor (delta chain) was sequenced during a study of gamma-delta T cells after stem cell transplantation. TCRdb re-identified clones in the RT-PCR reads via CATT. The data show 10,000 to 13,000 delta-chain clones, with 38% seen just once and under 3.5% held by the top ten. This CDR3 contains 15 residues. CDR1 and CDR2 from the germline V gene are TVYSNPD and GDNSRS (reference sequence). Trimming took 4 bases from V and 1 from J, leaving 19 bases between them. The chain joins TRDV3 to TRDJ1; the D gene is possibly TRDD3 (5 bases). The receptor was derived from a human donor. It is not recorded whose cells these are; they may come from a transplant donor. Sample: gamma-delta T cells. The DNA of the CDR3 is TGTGCCTGTCCTGTGGGATTACGAATCACCGATAAACTCATCTTT. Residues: CACPVGLRITDKLIF.